The rows below give T cell receptor beta chains drawn from one sample of a study of identical twins. Each CDR3 protein gets one entry after TCRdb re-called the 5' RACE reads with MiXCR. Of a few hundred thousand distinct CDR3 sequences in the sample, roughly 12% were seen once. The same sample was also used in a study of yellow fever vaccine responses in identical twins.

The sequencing input was memory (CD45RO+) T cells sorted from blood. The receptors here all came from a woman under 30 in good health. CDR3s include the opening cysteine and the closing phenylalanine or tryptophan.

V: TRBV29-1
CDR3: CSVEIGDRRQFF

V: TRBV7-2
CDR3: CASSLRDRGIGELFF

V: TRBV6-2/TRBV6-3
CDR3: CASTRDFTDTQYF

V: TRBV4-3
CDR3: CASSQGLGSTDTQYF

V: TRBV9
CDR3: CASSAPSGIMQDTQYF

V: TRBV20-1
CDR3: CSAVDGHSNQPQHF

V: TRBV2
CDR3: CASRKVAGGTDTQYF

V: TRBV20-1
CDR3: CSARLGEEQETQYF

V: TRBV2
CDR3: CASRATGANTGELFF

V: TRBV20-1
CDR3: CSAPFAAANTGELFF

V: TRBV7-2
CDR3: CASSLRSMYEQYF

V: TRBV7-9
CDR3: CASSLLVAGGLQETQYF

V: TRBV5-1
CDR3: CASSLRDSKQETQYF

V: TRBV9
CDR3: CASGGSSSYNEQFF

V: TRBV10-3
CDR3: CATGVSTDTQYF

V: TRBV7-2
CDR3: CASSFQVGTGSVDEQFF

V: TRBV5-1
CDR3: CASSLGAGGREQYF

V: TRBV18
CDR3: CASSPMQDTQYF

V: TRBV15
CDR3: CATSRPGTGLNIQYF

V: TRBV28
CDR3: CASSYQGAGGGELFF

V: TRBV6-2/TRBV6-3
CDR3: CASSTEREGRYEQYF

V: TRBV24-1
CDR3: CATSRDHGTSEQFF

V: TRBV15
CDR3: CATSRITGTGPMNTEAFF

V: TRBV7-8
CDR3: CASSLVLVSSGIEDTQYF

V: TRBV20-1
CDR3: CSASRQAMNTEAFF

V: TRBV6-6
CDR3: CASSYPGRNEQFF

V: TRBV5-1
CDR3: CASSRTGTSGGAEEQYF

V: TRBV28
CDR3: CASSTGANRGNQPQHF

V: TRBV11-2
CDR3: CASSKEPGQALRDYGYTF

V: TRBV12-3/TRBV12-4
CDR3: CASSVSSGSGETQYF

V: TRBV6-6
CDR3: CASRDSKGETQYF

V: TRBV27
CDR3: CASSHMRQSGYLDIQYF

V: TRBV18
CDR3: CASSTRGNEQFF

V: TRBV3-1
CDR3: CASSPGLGEQYF

V: TRBV5-1
CDR3: CASSSRAGRSFANEQFF

V: TRBV27
CDR3: CASSLRPSGTEASPYEQYF

V: TRBV11-2
CDR3: CASSLRDPQETQYF

V: TRBV20-1
CDR3: CSARGPAGLYF

V: TRBV29-1
CDR3: CSVAFAGAYEQYF

V: TRBV7-2
CDR3: CASSWRAATNEKLFF

V: TRBV4-2
CDR3: CASSQEGQNNYGYTF

V: TRBV27
CDR3: CASSVTVATNEKLFF

V: TRBV23-1
CDR3: CASSPPRDENSNQPQHF

V: TRBV11-1
CDR3: CASSFGLQETQYF

V: TRBV29-1
CDR3: CSVGQGAGANVLTF

V: TRBV18
CDR3: CASSTRGTDTEAFF

V: TRBV7-2
CDR3: CASSKTTPGGFYEQYF

V: TRBV7-9
CDR3: CASSNRDRGPQDTQYF

V: TRBV6-2/TRBV6-3
CDR3: CASSPRQGDSYEQYF

V: TRBV11-1
CDR3: CASSYLQGWPSGGSVDEQFF

V: TRBV20-1
CDR3: CSATPGGAGGYTF

V: TRBV15
CDR3: CATSRDGDRGLGEQYF

V: TRBV4-1
CDR3: CASSQDPSREKLFF